These T cell receptor beta chains were read from a single sample in a study of T cells in localized non-small cell lung cancer. Profiling relied on immunoSEQ multiplex PCR, and the TCRdb table lists in-frame clones only, not all of them. The sample holds tens of thousands of clones, roughly 80% seen once. The material was PBMCs, obtained before any cancer treatment. The receptors were sampled from a woman aged 35 to 69 with stage II squamous cell lung carcinoma. The conserved cysteine and the conserved F or W are not part of the CDR3 here. Each record gives: clone size, D gene, V gene, J gene, CDR3 protein. The D gene is left open where the match is weak. Part of the rows lack a size; the others show once, few, many or a class for expanded clones.

>few|.|TRBV2|TRBJ1-5
ASSVGPGANQPQH
>once|.|TRBV5-5|TRBJ2-5
ASSDPTGAETQY
>.|.|TRBV19|TRBJ2-1
ASIDRNSYNEQF
>.|.|TRBV18|TRBJ1-2
ASSPLRESGYT
>.|.|TRBV7-9|TRBJ1-5
ASSFADPQPQH
>.|.|TRBV7-6|TRBJ2-5
ASSLTRGSKTQY
>once|TRBD1|TRBV19|TRBJ2-7
ASSIRVGQGAYEQY
>.|.|TRBV5-1|TRBJ1-2
ASSLDSFYGYT
>once|.|TRBV7-9|TRBJ1-3
ASSSRDSGNTIY
>.|.|TRBV19|TRBJ2-3
ASSRAGTDTQY
>.|.|TRBV4-3|TRBJ2-2
ASSPAAGTGELF
>.|TRBD1|TRBV29-1|TRBJ1-1
SGVGQGGSEAF
>.|.|TRBV7-9|TRBJ2-5
ASSLLGGPQETQY
>.|TRBD2|TRBV4-2|TRBJ2-7
ASSLDPSGSYEQY
>.|.|TRBV7-9|TRBJ2-1
ASSPRGGKNEQF
>.|.|TRBV18|TRBJ2-7
ASSPNPGASSYEQY
>.|.|TRBV7-8|TRBJ2-3
ASSPREDTQY
>.|TRBD1|TRBV7-2|TRBJ2-3
ASSNRQGTQY
>few|.|TRBV7-3|TRBJ1-1
ASSQQGNTEAF
>.|.|TRBV5-8|TRBJ2-2
ASSWRDGNTGELF
>.|TRBD1|TRBV18|TRBJ1-1
ASSPGQGTEAF
>.|.|TRBV28|TRBJ2-7
ASSKGPEQY
>.|.|TRBV7-3|TRBJ1-1
ASSREMNTEAF
>.|.|TRBV19|TRBJ1-2
ASSPQIHEGAYYGYT
>.|.|TRBV28|TRBJ1-2
ASSPPTGDYGYT
>.|.|TRBV5-1|TRBJ2-1
ASSPVSRGGDNEQF
>.|.|TRBV5-6|TRBJ2-2
ASSLGRRGRPNTGELF
>.|.|TRBV6-5|TRBJ2-2
ASSYDHRANTGELF
>.|.|TRBV10-3|TRBJ1-2
AISESTGNYGYT
>.|.|TRBV9|TRBJ1-4
ASSVDATNEKLF
>.|TRBD2|TRBV14|TRBJ2-5
ASSQGFLTSRAETQY
>.|.|TRBV2|TRBJ1-3
ASSEWISSGNTIY
>.|.|TRBV27|TRBJ2-2
ASSFYIPEGGELF
>.|TRBD2|TRBV11-2|TRBJ2-5
ASSLALARETQY
>many|TRBD1|TRBV7-9|TRBJ2-5
ASSDVARDSQETQY
>.|.|TRBV7-8|TRBJ2-6
ASRLGGSAGANVLT
>once|TRBD1|TRBV6-1|TRBJ1-5
ASSAQMDRAGQPQH